These 21 T cell receptor beta chains came from one sample sequenced in a study of shared clonotypes between healthy human individuals. The table came from immunoSEQ multiplex PCR; TCRdb's copy has only in-frame clones and leaves some out. Here the sample spans 850,000 to 1,100,000 clones, about 72% being singletons. The sequenced sample was memory CD4+ T cells from PBMCs. Subset: CD45RA-negative fraction. Receptor source: a young man in good health. Some clones in this sample may be carry-over from other donors' samples.

V usage is TRBV2 and J usage is TRBJ1-5; D unresolved. CDR3 length equals 13 residues. Germline V gene sequence: CDR1 SNHLY, CDR2 FYNNEI. The ends were cut back, 6 bases at V and 4 bases at J, with 10 bases in the middle. CDR3: CASRPFRNQPQHF. In DNA, the CDR3 is TGTGCCAGCAGGCCGTTTAGAAATCAGCCCCAGCATTTT.

Ten or more counts support this clone. This chain connects TRBV25-1 to TRBJ1-1, with D possibly matching TRBD1 (5 bases). V lost 5 bases to trimming and J lost 9 bases, with 25 bases between them. The CDR3 spans 16 residues. The germline gives CDR1 MGHDK, CDR2 SYGVNS. The CDR3 loop reads CASSSHGGVKDGKAFF. The CDR3 nucleotides read TGTGCCAGCAGTTCTCACGGAGGGGTAAAGGACGGGAAAGCTTTCTTT.

Concerning this clone itself: Other nucleotide sequences from this sample produce the same CDR3. This chain links TRBV28 with TRBJ1-5, with D possibly matching TRBD1 (6 bases). Looked up from germline, CDR1 is MDHEN and CDR2 is SYDVKM. Trimming removed 2 bases at V and 0 bases at J, with 8 bases between. The CDR3 has 15 residues. CDR3 residues: CASSLRGSSNQPQHF. The CDR3 nucleotides read TGTGCCAGCAGTTTAAGGGGGTCTAGCAATCAGCCCCAGCATTTT.

This clone was detected a few times. This rearrangement joins TRBV19 to TRBJ1-1; D might be TRBD1 (6 bases). The CDR3 spans 15 residues. Germline V gives CDR1 LNHDA, CDR2 SQIVND (reference sequence). V was shortened by 1 base and J by 0 bases, with 9 bases between the two germline ends. The chain's CDR3 is CASSIGGPLNTEAFF. The CDR3 DNA reads TGTGCCAGTAGTATAGGGGGGCCCTTGAACACTGAAGCTTTCTTT.

This clone was detected ten times or more. The rearrangement joins TRBV9 to TRBJ2-5; 10 bases are shared with TRBD1. Germline V gene lookup returns CDR1 SGDLS and CDR2 YYNGEE. With 4 bases clipped from V and 4 bases from J, the junction kept 4 bases outside the gene matches. This CDR3 spans 14 amino acids. DNA for the CDR3: TGTGCCAGCAGCCCAGACAGGGGGCGAGAGACCCAGTACTTC. It yields the protein CASSPDRGRETQYF.

The chain has TRBV5-7 and TRBJ1-5; D may be TRBD1 (5 bases). TRBV5-7 is an open reading frame whose function is uncertain. The germline V and J ends were trimmed by 1 base and 7 bases, with 15 bases remaining between them. CDR3 length: 15 residues. This CDR3 is CASSLRGTGSQPQHF. DNA for the CDR3: TGTGCCAGCAGCTTGAGGGGCACTGGGTCCCAGCCCCAGCATTTT.

CDR3 DNA sequence: TGCGCCAGCAGCTTGCCTAGCGGTTACAATGAGCAGTTCTTC. This translates into CASSLPSGYNEQFF. The J gene is TRBJ2-1, the V gene TRBV5-1, with 7 nucleotides matching TRBD2. The CDR3 spans 14 residues. Germline CDR1 and CDR2: SGHRS and YFSETQ. The V and J ends lost 1 base and 4 bases, in that order; junction bases with no gene match: 2.

The chain joins TRBV5-1 to TRBJ2-1; 8 bases fit TRBD2. The CDR3 runs 15 residues. Germline V CDR1 and CDR2: SGHRS, YFSETQ. After removal of 0 bases from V and 7 bases from J, the junction contained 6 bases not matched to a gene. The CDR3 spells CASSLAAGGGNEQFF. The CDR3 coding sequence is TGCGCCAGCAGCTTGGCGGCGGGGGGTGGTAATGAGCAGTTCTTC. The full variable domain, completed using reference TRBV5-1 and TRBJ2-1, is KAGVTQTPRYLIKTRGQQVTLSCSPISGHRSVSWYQQTPGQGLQFLFEYFSETQRNKGNFPGRFSGRQFSNSRSEMNVSTLELGDSALYLCASSLAAGGGNEQFFGPGTRLTVL.

As concerns this clone: The identical CDR3 is also encoded by other nucleotide sequences in the sample. The chain has TRBV2 and TRBJ2-2; 9 nucleotides match TRBD2. V lost 5 bases, J lost 5 bases, and 6 bases stayed unmatched. This CDR3 is 15 amino acids long. Germline-derived CDR1 and CDR2 are SNHLY and FYNNEI. Here the CDR3 DNA reads TGTGCCAGCAGTTTGGGACTAGCCGGTACCGGGGAGCTGTTTTTT. Protein sequence: CASSLGLAGTGELFF.

This sequence joins TRBV27 and TRBJ2-7; the D is unclear. The CDR3 runs to 13 residues. V was trimmed by 5 bases and J by 3 bases, leaving 11 bases between them. Germline CDR1 MNHEY, CDR2 SMNVEV (reference sequence). The CDR3: CASSPRRIYEQYF. The CDR3, as DNA: TGTGCCAGCAGTCCGCGGAGAATCTACGAGCAGTACTTC.

The chain combines TRBV27 with TRBJ2-1; no definite D call. V was pared by 0 bases and J by 10 bases, with 16 bases between. Per the germline V gene, CDR1 is MNHEY and CDR2 is SMNVEV (reference sequence). CDR3 size: 15 residues. CDR3 DNA: TGTGCCAGCAGTTTATCAGGCTCCAAGTTAGTCGAGCAGTTCTTC. Translating it yields CASSLSGSKLVEQFF.

As DNA, the CDR3 is TGTGCCAGCAGCCCCACAGCCCCTCCGACCTATGGCTACACCTTC. Translating gives CASSPTAPPTYGYTF. The V and J genes are TRBV11-2 and TRBJ1-2; no clear D. Trimming pared 5 bases from V and 4 bases from J, leaving 17 bases between. The V gene's germline CDR1 is SGHAT and CDR2 FQNNGV. CDR3 length equals 15 residues.

DNA for the CDR3: TGCGCCAGCAGCCAAGGGATCTCGGGAGGCCTATCCTACGAGCAGTACTTC. Its translation: CASSQGISGGLSYEQYF. The J gene is TRBJ2-7, the V gene TRBV4-1; 7 nucleotides agree with TRBD2. With 1 base clipped from V and 1 base from J, the junction kept 10 bases outside the gene matches. This CDR3 comprises 17 residues. In germline, CDR1 is MGHRA, CDR2 YSYEKL.

The chain joins TRBV29-1 to TRBJ1-1, with D possibly TRBD1 on 5 matching bases. The CDR3 runs to 11 residues. From germline, CDR1 is SQVTM and CDR2 ANQGSEA. The V and J ends lost 8 bases and 3 bases respectively, with 10 bases between them. The CDR3 reads CSSREYTEAFF. The CDR3 DNA is TGCAGCAGCAGGGAGTACACTGAAGCTTTCTTT.

This clone was observed a handful of times. The sample holds other DNA sequences that translate to the same CDR3. The V and J genes are TRBV19 and TRBJ1-1; TRBD1 is a possible D gene (5 bases). Germline values: CDR1 LNHDA, CDR2 SQIVND (reference sequence). The V and J ends lost 3 bases and 0 bases respectively, with 8 bases between them. The length of the CDR3 is 14 residues. As DNA, the CDR3 is TGTGCCAGTAGTATCGGGGGGGTGAACACTGAAGCTTTCTTT. Translated: CASSIGGVNTEAFF.

V is TRBV6-1 and J is TRBJ2-7, with 11 nucleotides matching TRBD2. V shed 6 bases and J 4 bases; nucleotides not matched to a gene: 5. This CDR3 comprises 14 residues. Germline lookup yields CDR1 MNHNS and CDR2 SASEGT. The CDR3, as DNA: TGTGCCAGCAGAACTAGCGGGAGTGTGTACGAGCAGTACTTC. This translates into CASRTSGSVYEQYF.

Concerning this clone itself: The junction departs from the called germline gene at one end, perhaps through a read error. This chain connects TRBV7-3 to TRBJ2-7; D might be TRBD2 (6 bases). CDR3 size: 13 residues. Germline loops: CDR1 SGHTA, CDR2 FQGTGA. CDR3 in DNA: TGTGCCTGCAGAGGCCGGGGGTCCTACGAGCAGTACTTC. Protein: CACRGRGSYEQYF.

The J gene is TRBJ1-2, the V gene TRBV18; 7 bases fit TRBD1. Germline V gene sequence: CDR1 KGHSH, CDR2 LQKENI. CDR3 length: 14 residues. V lost 4 bases, J lost 8 bases, and 10 bases stayed unmatched. CDR3 amino acids: CASSLDRERSGYTF. CDR3 sequence (DNA): TGTGCCAGCTCACTAGACAGGGAACGGAGCGGCTACACCTTC.

The chain uses TRBV10-3 and TRBJ1-1; D unclear. V lost 0 bases to trimming and J lost 10 bases, with 9 bases between them. Germline lookup yields CDR1 ENHRY and CDR2 SYGVKD. The CDR3 sequence is 12 residues long. CDR3 in amino acids: CAISESGSGAFF. The CDR3 DNA sequence: TGTGCCATCAGTGAGTCAGGGAGCGGAGCTTTCTTT.

The CDR3 protein is CASSPRLEGGSNQPQHF. The CDR3, as DNA: TGTGCCAGCTCACCACGTTTGGAGGGTGGGAGCAATCAGCCCCAGCATTTT. The chain combines TRBV18 with TRBJ1-5, with D unresolved. Germline CDR1 and CDR2: KGHSH and LQKENI. The V end was cut by 1 base, the J end by 1 base, with 14 bases between. This CDR3 has 17 residues.

To note about this clone: The sample carries other DNA sequences with the same CDR3. The gene calls are TRBV5-1 and TRBJ2-3; D call uncertain. The germline V gene has CDR1 SGHRS and CDR2 YFSETQ. V dropped 0 bases and J dropped 0 bases, with 5 bases sitting between them. The CDR3 extends over 14 amino acids. The CDR3 reads CASSLALSTDTQYF. The CDR3 coding sequence is TGCGCCAGCAGCTTGGCGTTAAGCACAGATACGCAGTATTTT.